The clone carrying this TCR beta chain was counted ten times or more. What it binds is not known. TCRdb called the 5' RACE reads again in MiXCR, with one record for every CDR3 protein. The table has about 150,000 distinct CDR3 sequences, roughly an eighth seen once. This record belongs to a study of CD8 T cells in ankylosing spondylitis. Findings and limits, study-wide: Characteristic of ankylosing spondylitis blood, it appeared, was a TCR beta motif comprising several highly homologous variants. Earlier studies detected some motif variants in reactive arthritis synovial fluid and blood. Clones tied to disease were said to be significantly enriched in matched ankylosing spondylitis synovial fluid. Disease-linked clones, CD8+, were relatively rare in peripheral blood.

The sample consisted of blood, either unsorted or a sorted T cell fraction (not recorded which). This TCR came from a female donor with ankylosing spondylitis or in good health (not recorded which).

The CDR3 sequence is CASRRTGAVNQPQHF. Here the CDR3 DNA reads TGTGCCAGCAGGCGGACAGGGGCCGTCAATCAGCCCCAGCATTTT. This chain connects TRBV28 to TRBJ1-5; TRBD1 matches 9 bases. The CDR3 covers 15 residues. V dropped 6 bases and J dropped 3; count of bases not matched to a gene: 6. Looked up from germline, CDR1 is MDHEN and CDR2 is SYDVKM.